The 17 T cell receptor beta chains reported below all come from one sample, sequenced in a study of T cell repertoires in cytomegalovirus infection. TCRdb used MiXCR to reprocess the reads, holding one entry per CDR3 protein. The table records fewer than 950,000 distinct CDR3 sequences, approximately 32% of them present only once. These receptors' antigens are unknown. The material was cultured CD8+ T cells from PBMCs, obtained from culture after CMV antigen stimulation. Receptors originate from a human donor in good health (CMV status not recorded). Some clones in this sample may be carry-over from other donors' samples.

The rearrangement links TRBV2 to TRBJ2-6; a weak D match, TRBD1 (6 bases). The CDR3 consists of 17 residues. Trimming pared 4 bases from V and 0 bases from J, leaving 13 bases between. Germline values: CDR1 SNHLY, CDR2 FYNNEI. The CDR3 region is CASSVTGTNSGANVLTF. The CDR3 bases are TGTGCCAGCAGTGTTACCGGGACAAACTCTGGGGCCAACGTCCTGACTTTC.

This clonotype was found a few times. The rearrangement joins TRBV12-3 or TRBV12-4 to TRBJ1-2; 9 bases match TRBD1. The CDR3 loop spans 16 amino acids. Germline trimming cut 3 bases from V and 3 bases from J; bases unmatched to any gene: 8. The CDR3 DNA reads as TGTGCCAGCAGTTTGGGGGGAGACAGGGGGGACTATGGCTACACCTTC. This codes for CASSLGGDRGDYGYTF.

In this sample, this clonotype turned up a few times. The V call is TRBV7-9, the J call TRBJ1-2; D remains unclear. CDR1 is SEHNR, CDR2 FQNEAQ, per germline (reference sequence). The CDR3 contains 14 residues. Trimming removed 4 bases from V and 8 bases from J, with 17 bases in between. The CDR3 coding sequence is TGTGCCAGCAGCTGGACTGCGGGCCCGGAAGGCTACACCTTC. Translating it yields CASSWTAGPEGYTF.

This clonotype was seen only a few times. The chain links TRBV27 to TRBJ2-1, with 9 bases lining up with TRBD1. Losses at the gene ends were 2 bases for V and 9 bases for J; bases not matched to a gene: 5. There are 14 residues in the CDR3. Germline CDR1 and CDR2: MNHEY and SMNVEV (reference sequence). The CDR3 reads CASSLGRTGAEQFF. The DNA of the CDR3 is TGTGCCAGCAGTTTAGGGCGGACAGGGGCTGAGCAGTTCTTC.

CDR3 region: CASSVEIAGLETQYF. Here the CDR3 DNA reads TGTGCCAGCAGCGTAGAGATAGCGGGGCTTGAGACCCAGTACTTC. The genes are TRBV9 and TRBJ2-5; 8 bases are shared with TRBD2. The CDR3 totals 15 residues. V was pared by 0 bases and J by 5 bases, with 6 bases of the junction left unmatched. Germline V gene lookup returns CDR1 SGDLS and CDR2 YYNGEE.

The chain's CDR3 is CASSQLGQAQETQYF. The CDR3 coding sequence is TGTGCCAGCTCACAGTTGGGGCAGGCGCAAGAGACCCAGTACTTC. This rearrangement joins TRBV18 to TRBJ2-5, with D tentatively TRBD1 (5 bases). Germline CDR1 and CDR2: KGHSH and LQKENI. V lost 4 bases to trimming and J lost 2 bases, with 14 bases between them. The CDR3 contains 15 residues. Based on the CDR3 plus reference TRBV18 and TRBJ2-5, the full variable domain is NAGVMQNPRHLVRRRGQEARLRCSPMKGHSHVYWYRQLPEEGLKFMVYLQKENIIDESGMPKERFSAEFPKEGPSILRIQQVVRGDSAAYFCASSQLGQAQETQYFGPGTRLLVL.

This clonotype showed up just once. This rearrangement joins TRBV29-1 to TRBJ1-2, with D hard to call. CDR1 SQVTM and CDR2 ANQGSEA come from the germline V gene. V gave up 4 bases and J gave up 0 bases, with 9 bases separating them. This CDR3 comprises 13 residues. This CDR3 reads CSVAGVPNYGYTF. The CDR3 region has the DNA TGCAGCGTTGCAGGAGTTCCTAACTATGGCTACACCTTC.

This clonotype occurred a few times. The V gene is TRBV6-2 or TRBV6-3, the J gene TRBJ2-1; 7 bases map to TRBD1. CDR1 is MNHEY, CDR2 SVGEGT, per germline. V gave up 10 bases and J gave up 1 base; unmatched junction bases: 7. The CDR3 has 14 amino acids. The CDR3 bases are TGTGCCACTCGGGAACAGGGGTCCTACAATGAGCAGTTCTTC. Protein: CATREQGSYNEQFF.

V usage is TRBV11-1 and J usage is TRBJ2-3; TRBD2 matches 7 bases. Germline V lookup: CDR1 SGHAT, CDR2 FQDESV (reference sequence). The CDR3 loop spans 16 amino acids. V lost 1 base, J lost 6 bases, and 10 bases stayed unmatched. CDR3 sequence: CASSLGSGGTRDTQYF. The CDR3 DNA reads TGTGCCAGCAGCTTAGGGTCGGGGGGTACTCGGGATACGCAGTATTTT.

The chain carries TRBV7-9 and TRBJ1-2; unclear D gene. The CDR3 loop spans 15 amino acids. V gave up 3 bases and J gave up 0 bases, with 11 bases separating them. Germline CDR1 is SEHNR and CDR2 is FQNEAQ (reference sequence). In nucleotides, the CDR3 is TGTGCCAGCAGCTTTTATACAGATTCTAACTATGGCTACACCTTC. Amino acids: CASSFYTDSNYGYTF.

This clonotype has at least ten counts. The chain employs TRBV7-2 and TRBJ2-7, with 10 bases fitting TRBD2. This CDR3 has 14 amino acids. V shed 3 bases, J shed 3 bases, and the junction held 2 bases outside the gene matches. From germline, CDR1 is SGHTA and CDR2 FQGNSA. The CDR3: CASSFSGGHYEQYF. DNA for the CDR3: TGTGCCAGCAGCTTTAGCGGGGGGCACTACGAGCAGTACTTC.

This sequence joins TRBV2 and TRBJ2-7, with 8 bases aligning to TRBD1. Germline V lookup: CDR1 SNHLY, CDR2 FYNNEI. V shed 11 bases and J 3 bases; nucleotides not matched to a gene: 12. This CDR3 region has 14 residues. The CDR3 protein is CAFRDPDRDYEQYV. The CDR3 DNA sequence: TGTGCCTTCAGGGATCCGGACAGGGACTACGAGCAGTACGTC.

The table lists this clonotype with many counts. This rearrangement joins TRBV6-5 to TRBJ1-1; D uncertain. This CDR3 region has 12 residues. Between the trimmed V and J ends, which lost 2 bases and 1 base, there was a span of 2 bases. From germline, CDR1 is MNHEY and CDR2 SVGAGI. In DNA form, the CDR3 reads TGTGCCAGCAGTTACCCGAACACTGAAGCTTTCTTT. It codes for CASSYPNTEAFF.

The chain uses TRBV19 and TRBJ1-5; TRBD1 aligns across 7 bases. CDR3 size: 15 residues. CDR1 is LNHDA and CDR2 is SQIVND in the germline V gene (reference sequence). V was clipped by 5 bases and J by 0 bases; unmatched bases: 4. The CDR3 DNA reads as TGTGCCAGTAGTCAAGGGGGCGGTAGCAATCAGCCCCAGCATTTT. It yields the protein CASSQGGGSNQPQHF.

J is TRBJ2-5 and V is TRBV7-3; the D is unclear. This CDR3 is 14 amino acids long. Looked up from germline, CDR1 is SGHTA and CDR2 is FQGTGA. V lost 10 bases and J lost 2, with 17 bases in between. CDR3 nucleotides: TGTGCCAACGAAGGACCGAGCCCACAAGAGACCCAGTACTTC. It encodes CANEGPSPQETQYF.

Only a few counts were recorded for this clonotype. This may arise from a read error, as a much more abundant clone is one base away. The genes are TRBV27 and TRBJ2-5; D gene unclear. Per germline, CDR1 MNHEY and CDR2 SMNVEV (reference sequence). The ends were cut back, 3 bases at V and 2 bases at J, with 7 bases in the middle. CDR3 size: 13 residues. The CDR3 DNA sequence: TGTGCCAGCAGTTTCATCGGGCAAGAGACCCAGTACTTC. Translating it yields CASSFIGQETQYF.

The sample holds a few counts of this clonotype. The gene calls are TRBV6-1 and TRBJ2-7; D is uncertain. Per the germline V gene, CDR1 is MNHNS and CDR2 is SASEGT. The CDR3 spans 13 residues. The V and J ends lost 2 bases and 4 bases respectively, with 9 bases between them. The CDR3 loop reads CASSELASYEQYF. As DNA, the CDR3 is TGTGCCAGCAGTGAATTGGCATCATACGAGCAGTACTTC.